This entry is about one T cell receptor beta chain. The protocol was immunoSEQ multiplex PCR, while the TCRdb copy is restricted to in-frame clones and leaves out a portion. The data show about 250,000 clones, approximately 91% seen once. Germline V gene lookup returns CDR1 MGHRA and CDR2 YSYEKL. Unmatched junction bases numbered 7, after V lost 2 bases and J lost 5 bases. This CDR3 contains 17 residues. The data were obtained in a study of blood T cell repertoires in COVID-19. Looking at the study overall: Some COVID-19 samples were acute and others convalescent; all came from the United States, Italy and Spain.

The chain uses TRBV4-1 and TRBJ2-5, with 14 bases lining up with TRBD2. The sequenced material came from peripheral blood. The origin of this receptor is a woman aged 40 to 50 who had recovered from COVID-19. CDR3 nucleotides: TGCGCCAGCAGCCAATTGTACGGGACTAGCGGGAGTGAGACCCAGTACTTC. Translated: CASSQLYGTSGSETQYF.